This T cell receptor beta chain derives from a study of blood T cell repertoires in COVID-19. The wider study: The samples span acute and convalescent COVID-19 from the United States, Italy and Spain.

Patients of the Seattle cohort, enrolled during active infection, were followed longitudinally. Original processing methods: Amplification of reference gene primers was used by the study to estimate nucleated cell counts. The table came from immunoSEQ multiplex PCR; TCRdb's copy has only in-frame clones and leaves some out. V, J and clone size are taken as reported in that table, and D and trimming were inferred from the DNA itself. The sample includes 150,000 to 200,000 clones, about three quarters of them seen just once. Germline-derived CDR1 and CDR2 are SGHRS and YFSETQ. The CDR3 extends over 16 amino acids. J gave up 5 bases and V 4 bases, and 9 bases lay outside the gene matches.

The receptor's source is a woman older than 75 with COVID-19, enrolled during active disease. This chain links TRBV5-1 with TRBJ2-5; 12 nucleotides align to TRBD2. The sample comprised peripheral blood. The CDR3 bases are TGCGCCAGCAGCGGGCGGCTAGCGGGAGGGCAGGAGACCCAGTACTTC. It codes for CASSGRLAGGQETQYF. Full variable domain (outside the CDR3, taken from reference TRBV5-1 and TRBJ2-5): KAGVTQTPRYLIKTRGQQVTLSCSPISGHRSVSWYQQTPGQGLQFLFEYFSETQRNKGNFPGRFSGRQFSNSRSEMNVSTLELGDSALYLCASSGRLAGGQETQYFGPGTRLLVL.